This T cell receptor (beta chain) appears in the sequencing data of a study of T cells in Graves' hyperthyroidism and ophthalmopathy. TCR beta CDR3 regions were amplified from RNA transcripts. The primer set for the first-round RT-PCR of the TCR CDR3 was HTBI. TCRdb passed the multiplex PCR reads through MiXCR, listing each CDR3 protein once. The sample has about 160,000 distinct CDR3 sequences, about 9.4% seen once; the top ten hold around 20%. This clonotype turned up a few times. The CDR3 consists of 19 residues. The germline gives CDR1 WSHSY, CDR2 SAAADI. Trimming shortened V by 0 bases and J by 0 bases, and 18 bases separated the two germline ends.

This clonotype originated in a woman aged 18 to 35 with Graves' hyperthyroidism that later progressed to Graves' ophthalmopathy. The specimen was blood. The chain uses TRBV10-2 and TRBJ1-3, with D possibly being TRBD1 (6 bases). CDR3 sequence: CASSESSQDRPSSGNTIYF. Here the CDR3 DNA reads TGCGCCAGCAGTGAGTCGAGTCAAGACAGGCCCTCCTCTGGAAACACCATATATTTT.